This T cell receptor (beta chain) was obtained from a study of cytotoxic CD8 clonotypes in ibrutinib-treated CLL. The CDR3 has 14 amino acids. The ends lost 7 bases at V and 4 bases at J; junction bases unmatched: 11. Germline V CDR1 and CDR2: SQVTM, ANQGSEA. The data were produced by immunoSEQ multiplex PCR, yet TCRdb's version contains in-frame clones alone and is incomplete. The sample has 250,000 to 350,000 clones; around 76% are singletons. The chain couples TRBV29-1 to TRBJ2-5; 8 bases line up with TRBD2. Sequencing was performed on PBMCs, taken at disease progression, from a patient treated with ibrutinib. The clonotype originates from a human donor with chronic lymphocytic leukemia. This CDR3 is CSAWKRGTSETQYF. The DNA for the CDR3 is TGCAGCGCGTGGAAGCGGGGGACCTCAGAGACCCAGTACTTC.